This T cell receptor (beta chain) derives from a study of cytomegalovirus exposure and HLA in healthy donors. Study-level information: One earlier analysis, a look at 200 million or so T cells, found fewer than 140 million unique TCR beta sequences. In terms of ancestry, the Caucasian-associated cluster contained about four fifths of the 398 genotyped donors.

Germline CDR1 reads SNHLY; CDR2 reads FYNNEI. Trimming pared 4 bases from V and 4 bases from J, leaving 5 bases between. The CDR3 is made up of 13 amino acids. This PCR relied on a set of 60 Vbeta primers and 13 Jbeta primers. TCRdb keeps only in-frame clones here, not all; method: immunoSEQ multiplex PCR. The table lists some 150,000 clones, about 80% of them singletons. The source material was PBMCs. This sequence originates from a man aged 18-30 years in good health and CMV-seronegative. The chain carries TRBV2 and TRBJ2-6, with D unresolved. The DNA of the CDR3 is TGTGCCAGCAGTGTAGAGGGGGCCAACGTCCTGACTTTC. Translated, it gives CASSVEGANVLTF.